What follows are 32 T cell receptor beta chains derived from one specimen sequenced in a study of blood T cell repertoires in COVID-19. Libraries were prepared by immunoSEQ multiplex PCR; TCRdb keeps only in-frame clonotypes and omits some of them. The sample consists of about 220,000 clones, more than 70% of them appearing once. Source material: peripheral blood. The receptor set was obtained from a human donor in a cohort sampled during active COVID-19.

Written as DNA, the CDR3 is TGTGCCAGCTATGGAGCACTTAACTATGGCTACACCTTC. Translating gives CASYGALNYGYTF. The chain couples TRBV6-5 to TRBJ1-2; no reliable D call. With 8 bases removed from V and 1 base from J, the gap between germline ends came to 11 bases. This CDR3 has 13 amino acids. Germline V gene sequence: CDR1 MNHEY, CDR2 SVGAGI.

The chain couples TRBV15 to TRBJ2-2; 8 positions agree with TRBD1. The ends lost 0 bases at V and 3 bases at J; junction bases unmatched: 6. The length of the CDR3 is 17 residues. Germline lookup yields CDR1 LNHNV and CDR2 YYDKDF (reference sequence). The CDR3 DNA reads TGTGCCACCAGCAGAGATAACGCAGGGGGCTACACCGGGGAGCTGTTTTTT. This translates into CATSRDNAGGYTGELFF.

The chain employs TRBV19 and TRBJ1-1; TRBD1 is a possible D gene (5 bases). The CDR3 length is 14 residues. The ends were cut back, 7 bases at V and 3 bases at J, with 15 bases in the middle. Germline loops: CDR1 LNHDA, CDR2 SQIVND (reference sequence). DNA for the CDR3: TGTGCCAGTAAGGCAAGGCGGGGGGACACTGAAGCTTTCTTT. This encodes CASKARRGDTEAFF.

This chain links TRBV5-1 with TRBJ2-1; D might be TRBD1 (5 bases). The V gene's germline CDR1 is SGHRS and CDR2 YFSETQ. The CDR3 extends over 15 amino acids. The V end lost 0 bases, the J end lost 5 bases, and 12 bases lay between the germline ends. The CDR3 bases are TGCGCCAGCAGCTTGGTGGCAGGGCAGGACAATGAGCAGTTCTTC. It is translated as CASSLVAGQDNEQFF.

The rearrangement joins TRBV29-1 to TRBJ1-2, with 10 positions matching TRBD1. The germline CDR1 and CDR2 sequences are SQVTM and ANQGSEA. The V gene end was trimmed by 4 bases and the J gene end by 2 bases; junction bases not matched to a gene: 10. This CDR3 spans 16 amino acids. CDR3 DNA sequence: TGCAGCGTTGTAGCGACAGGGGGCCCCATAAACTATGGCTACACCTTC. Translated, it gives CSVVATGGPINYGYTF.

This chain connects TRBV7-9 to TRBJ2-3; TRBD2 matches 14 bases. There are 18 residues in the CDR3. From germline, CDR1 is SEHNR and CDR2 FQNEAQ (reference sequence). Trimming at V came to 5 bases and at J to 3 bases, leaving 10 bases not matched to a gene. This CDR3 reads CASSPRLAGGPLTDTQYF. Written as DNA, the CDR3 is TGTGCCAGCAGCCCCCGACTAGCGGGAGGGCCTCTGACAGATACGCAGTATTTT.

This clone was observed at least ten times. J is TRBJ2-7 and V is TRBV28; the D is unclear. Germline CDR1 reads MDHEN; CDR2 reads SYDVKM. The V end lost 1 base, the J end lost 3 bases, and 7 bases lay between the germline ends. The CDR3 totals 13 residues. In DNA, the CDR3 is TGTGCCAGCAGTTTATTATCCAGCTACGAGCAGTACTTC. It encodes CASSLLSSYEQYF.

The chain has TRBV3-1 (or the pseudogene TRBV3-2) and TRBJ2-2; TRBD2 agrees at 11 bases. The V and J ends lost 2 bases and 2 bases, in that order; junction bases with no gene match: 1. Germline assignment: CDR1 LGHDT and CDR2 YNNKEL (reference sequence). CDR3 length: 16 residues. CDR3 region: CASSQLAGGNTGELFF. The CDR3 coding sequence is TGTGCCAGCAGCCAACTAGCGGGAGGAAACACCGGGGAGCTGTTTTTT.

The CDR3 sequence: CASSQGSMNTEAFF. As DNA, the CDR3 is TGTGCCAGCAGCCAGGGTAGCATGAACACTGAAGCTTTCTTT. The chain has TRBV3-1 (or the pseudogene TRBV3-2) and TRBJ1-1; D call uncertain. Germline V gene lookup returns CDR1 LGHDT and CDR2 YNNKEL (reference sequence). The ends were cut back, 3 bases at V and 0 bases at J, with 8 bases in the middle. CDR3 length equals 14 residues.

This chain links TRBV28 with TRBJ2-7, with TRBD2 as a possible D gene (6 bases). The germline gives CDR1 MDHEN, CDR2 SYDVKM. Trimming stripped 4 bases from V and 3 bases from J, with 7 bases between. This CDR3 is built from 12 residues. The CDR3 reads CASSSGVYEQYF. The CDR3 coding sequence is TGTGCCAGCAGTTCGGGGGTCTACGAGCAGTACTTC. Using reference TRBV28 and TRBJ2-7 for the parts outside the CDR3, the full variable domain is DVKVTQSSRYLVKRTGEKVFLECVQDMDHENMFWYRQDPGLGLRLIYFSYDVKMKEKGDIPEGYSVSREKKERFSLILESASTNQTSMYLCASSSGVYEQYFGPGTRLTVT.

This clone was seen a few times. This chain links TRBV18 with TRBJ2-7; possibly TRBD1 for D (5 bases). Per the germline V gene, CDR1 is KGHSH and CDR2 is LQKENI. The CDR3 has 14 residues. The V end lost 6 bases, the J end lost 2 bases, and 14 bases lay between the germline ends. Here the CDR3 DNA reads TGTGCCAGCTCCCCCGAGACAGCAACCTACGAGCAGTACTTC. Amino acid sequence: CASSPETATYEQYF.

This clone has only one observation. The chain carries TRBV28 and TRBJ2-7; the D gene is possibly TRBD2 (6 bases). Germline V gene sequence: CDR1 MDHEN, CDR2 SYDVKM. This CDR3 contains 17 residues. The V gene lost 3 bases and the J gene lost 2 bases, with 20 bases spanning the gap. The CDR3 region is CASSFQGSGEATYEQYF. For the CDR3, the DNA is TGTGCCAGCAGTTTTCAGGGTTCGGGGGAGGCTACCTACGAGCAGTACTTC.

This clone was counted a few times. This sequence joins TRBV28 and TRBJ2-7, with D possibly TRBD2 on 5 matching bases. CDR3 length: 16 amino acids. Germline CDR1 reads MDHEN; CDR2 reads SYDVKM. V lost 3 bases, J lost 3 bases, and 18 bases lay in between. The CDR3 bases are TGTGCCAGCAGTTTCCCCATCCAAGGAGGAAACTACGAGCAGTACTTC. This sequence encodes CASSFPIQGGNYEQYF. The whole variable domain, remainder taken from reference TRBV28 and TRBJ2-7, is DVKVTQSSRYLVKRTGEKVFLECVQDMDHENMFWYRQDPGLGLRLIYFSYDVKMKEKGDIPEGYSVSREKKERFSLILESASTNQTSMYLCASSFPIQGGNYEQYFGPGTRLTVT.

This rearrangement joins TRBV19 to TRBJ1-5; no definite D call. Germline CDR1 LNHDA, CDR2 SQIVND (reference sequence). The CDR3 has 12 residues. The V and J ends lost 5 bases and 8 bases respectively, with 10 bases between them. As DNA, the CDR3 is TGTGCCAGTAGTTATTCCGGGGAGCCCCAGCATTTT. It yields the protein CASSYSGEPQHF.

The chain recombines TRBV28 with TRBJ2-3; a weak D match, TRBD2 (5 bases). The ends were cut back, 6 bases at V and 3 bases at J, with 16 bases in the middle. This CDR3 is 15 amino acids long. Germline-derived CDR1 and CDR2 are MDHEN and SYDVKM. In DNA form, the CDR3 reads TGTGCCAGCAGCCCTCCCGGGGAGAGAACAGATACGCAGTATTTT. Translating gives CASSPPGERTDTQYF. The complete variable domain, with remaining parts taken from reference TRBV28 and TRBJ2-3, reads DVKVTQSSRYLVKRTGEKVFLECVQDMDHENMFWYRQDPGLGLRLIYFSYDVKMKEKGDIPEGYSVSREKKERFSLILESASTNQTSMYLCASSPPGERTDTQYFGPGTRLTVL.

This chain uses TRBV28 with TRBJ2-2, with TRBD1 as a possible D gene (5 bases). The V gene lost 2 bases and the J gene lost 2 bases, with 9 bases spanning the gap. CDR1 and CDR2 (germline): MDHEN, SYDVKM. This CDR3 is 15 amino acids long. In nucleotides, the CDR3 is TGTGCCAGCAGTTTACGACAGCCTAACACCGGGGAGCTGTTTTTT. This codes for CASSLRQPNTGELFF. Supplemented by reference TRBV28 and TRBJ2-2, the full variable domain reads DVKVTQSSRYLVKRTGEKVFLECVQDMDHENMFWYRQDPGLGLRLIYFSYDVKMKEKGDIPEGYSVSREKKERFSLILESASTNQTSMYLCASSLRQPNTGELFFGEGSRLTVL.

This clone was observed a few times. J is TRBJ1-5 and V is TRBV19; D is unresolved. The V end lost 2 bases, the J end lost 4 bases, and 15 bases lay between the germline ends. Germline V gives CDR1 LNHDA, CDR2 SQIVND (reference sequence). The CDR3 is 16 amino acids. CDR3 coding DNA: TGTGCCAGTAGTATATTAGGCCAAGTCGGGAATCAGCCCCAGCATTTT. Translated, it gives CASSILGQVGNQPQHF. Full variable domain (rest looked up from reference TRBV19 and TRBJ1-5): DGGITQSPKYLFRKEGQNVTLSCEQNLNHDAMYWYRQDPGQGLRLIYYSQIVNDFQKGDIAEGYSVSREKKESFPLTVTSAQKNPTAFYLCASSILGQVGNQPQHFGDGTRLSIL.

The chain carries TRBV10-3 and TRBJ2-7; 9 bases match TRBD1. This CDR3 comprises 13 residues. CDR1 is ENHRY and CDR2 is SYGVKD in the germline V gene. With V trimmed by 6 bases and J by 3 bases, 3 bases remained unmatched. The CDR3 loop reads CAIRGQGNYEQYF. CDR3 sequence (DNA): TGTGCCATCAGAGGACAGGGGAACTACGAGCAGTACTTC.

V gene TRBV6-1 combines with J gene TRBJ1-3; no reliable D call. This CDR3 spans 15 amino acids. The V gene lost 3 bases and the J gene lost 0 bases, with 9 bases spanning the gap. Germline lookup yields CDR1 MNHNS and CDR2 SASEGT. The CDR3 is CASSDRSLSGNTIYF. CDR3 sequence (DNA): TGTGCCAGCAGTGACAGGTCCCTCTCTGGAAACACCATATATTTT.

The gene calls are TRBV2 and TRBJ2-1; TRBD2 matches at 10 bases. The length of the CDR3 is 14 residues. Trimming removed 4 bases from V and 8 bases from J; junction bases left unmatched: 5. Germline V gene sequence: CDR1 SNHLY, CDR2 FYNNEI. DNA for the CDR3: TGTGCCAGCAGTGTGAGCGGGAGGGGGTATGAGCAGTTCTTC. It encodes CASSVSGRGYEQFF. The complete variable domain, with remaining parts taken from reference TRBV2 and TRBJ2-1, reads EPEVTQTPSHQVTQMGQEVILRCVPISNHLYFYWYRQILGQKVEFLVSFYNNEISEKSEIFDDQFSVERPDGSNFTLKIRSTKLEDSAMYFCASSVSGRGYEQFFGPGTRLTVL.

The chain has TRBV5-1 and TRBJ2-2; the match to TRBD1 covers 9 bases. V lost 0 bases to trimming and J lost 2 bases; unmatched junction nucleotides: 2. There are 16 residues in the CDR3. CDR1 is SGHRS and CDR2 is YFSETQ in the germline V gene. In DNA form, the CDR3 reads TGCGCCAGCAGCTTGGCGGGACAGGGAAACACCGGGGAGCTGTTTTTT. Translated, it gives CASSLAGQGNTGELFF.

This chain's CDR3 is CASSVAGPPGELFF. CDR3 sequence (DNA): TGTGCCAGCAGCGTAGCAGGTCCCCCCGGGGAGCTGTTTTTT. V gene TRBV9 combines with J gene TRBJ2-2; no clear D gene. V dropped 0 bases and J dropped 6 bases, with 9 bases sitting between them. The CDR3 totals 14 residues. CDR1 is SGDLS, CDR2 YYNGEE, per germline.

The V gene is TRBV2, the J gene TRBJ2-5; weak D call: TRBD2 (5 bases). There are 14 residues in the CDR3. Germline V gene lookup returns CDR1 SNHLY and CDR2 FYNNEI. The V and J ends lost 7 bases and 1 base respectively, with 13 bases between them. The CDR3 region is CASTFGRGQETQYF. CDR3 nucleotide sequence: TGTGCCAGCACATTTGGACGGGGCCAAGAGACCCAGTACTTC.

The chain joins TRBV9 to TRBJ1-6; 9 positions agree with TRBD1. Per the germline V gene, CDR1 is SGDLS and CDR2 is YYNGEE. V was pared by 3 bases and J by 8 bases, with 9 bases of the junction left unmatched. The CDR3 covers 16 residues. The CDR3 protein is CASSARPQGAHSPLHF. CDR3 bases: TGTGCCAGCAGCGCCCGACCACAGGGGGCGCATTCACCCCTCCACTTT.

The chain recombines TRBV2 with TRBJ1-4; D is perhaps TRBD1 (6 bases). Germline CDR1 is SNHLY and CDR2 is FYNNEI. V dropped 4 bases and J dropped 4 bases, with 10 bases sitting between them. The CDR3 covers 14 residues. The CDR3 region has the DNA TGTGCCAGCAGTGTGGGGGCTCTTAATGAAAAACTGTTTTTT. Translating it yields CASSVGALNEKLFF.

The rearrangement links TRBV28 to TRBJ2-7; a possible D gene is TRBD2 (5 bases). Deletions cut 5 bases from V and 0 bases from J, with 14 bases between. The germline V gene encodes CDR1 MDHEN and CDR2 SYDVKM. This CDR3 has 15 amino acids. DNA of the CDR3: TGTGCCAGCAGTCTACTAAGGACTGGCTCCTACGAGCAGTACTTC. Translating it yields CASSLLRTGSYEQYF. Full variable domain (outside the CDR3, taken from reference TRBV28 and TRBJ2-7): DVKVTQSSRYLVKRTGEKVFLECVQDMDHENMFWYRQDPGLGLRLIYFSYDVKMKEKGDIPEGYSVSREKKERFSLILESASTNQTSMYLCASSLLRTGSYEQYFGPGTRLTVT.

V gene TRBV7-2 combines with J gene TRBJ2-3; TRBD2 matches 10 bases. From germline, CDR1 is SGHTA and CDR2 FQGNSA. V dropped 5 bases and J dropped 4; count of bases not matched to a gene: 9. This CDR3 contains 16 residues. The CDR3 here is CASSLRLAGGADTQYF. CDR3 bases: TGTGCCAGCAGCCTCCGTTTAGCGGGAGGCGCAGATACGCAGTATTTT.

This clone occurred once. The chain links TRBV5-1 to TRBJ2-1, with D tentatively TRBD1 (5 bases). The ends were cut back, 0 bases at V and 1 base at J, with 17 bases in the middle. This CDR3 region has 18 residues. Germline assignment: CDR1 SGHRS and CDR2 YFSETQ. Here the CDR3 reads CASSLGHTTRTSYNEQFF. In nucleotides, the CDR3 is TGCGCCAGCAGCTTGGGACATACTACGAGGACATCCTACAATGAGCAGTTCTTC.

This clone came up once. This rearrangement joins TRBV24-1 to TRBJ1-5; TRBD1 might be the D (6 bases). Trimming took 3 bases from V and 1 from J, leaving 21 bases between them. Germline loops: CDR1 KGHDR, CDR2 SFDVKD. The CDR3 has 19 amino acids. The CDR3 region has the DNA TGTGCCACCAGTGATGCTGACCAGGGGAGGGCTATGAGCAATCAGCCCCAGCATTTT. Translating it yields CATSDADQGRAMSNQPQHF.

The CDR3 protein is CASSLTSGGYNEQFF. The CDR3, as DNA: TGTGCCAGCAGTCTGACTAGCGGGGGATACAATGAGCAGTTCTTC. The rearrangement uses TRBV6-2 or TRBV6-3 and TRBJ2-1, with 12 bases aligning to TRBD2. Per germline, CDR1 MNHEY and CDR2 SVGEGT. The CDR3 sequence is 15 residues long. Trimming took 5 bases from V and 4 from J; bases not matched to a gene: 3.

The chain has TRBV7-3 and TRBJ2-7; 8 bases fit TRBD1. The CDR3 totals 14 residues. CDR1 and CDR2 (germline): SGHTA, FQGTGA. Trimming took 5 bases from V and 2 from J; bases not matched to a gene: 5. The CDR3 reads CASSPDRGPYEQYF. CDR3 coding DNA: TGTGCCAGCAGCCCCGACAGGGGCCCCTACGAGCAGTACTTC.

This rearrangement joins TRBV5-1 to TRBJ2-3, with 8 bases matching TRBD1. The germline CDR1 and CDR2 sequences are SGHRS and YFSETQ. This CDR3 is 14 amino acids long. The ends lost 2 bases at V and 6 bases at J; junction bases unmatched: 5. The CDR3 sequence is CASSFGQGADTQYF. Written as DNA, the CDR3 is TGCGCCAGCAGCTTTGGGCAGGGGGCCGATACGCAGTATTTT.